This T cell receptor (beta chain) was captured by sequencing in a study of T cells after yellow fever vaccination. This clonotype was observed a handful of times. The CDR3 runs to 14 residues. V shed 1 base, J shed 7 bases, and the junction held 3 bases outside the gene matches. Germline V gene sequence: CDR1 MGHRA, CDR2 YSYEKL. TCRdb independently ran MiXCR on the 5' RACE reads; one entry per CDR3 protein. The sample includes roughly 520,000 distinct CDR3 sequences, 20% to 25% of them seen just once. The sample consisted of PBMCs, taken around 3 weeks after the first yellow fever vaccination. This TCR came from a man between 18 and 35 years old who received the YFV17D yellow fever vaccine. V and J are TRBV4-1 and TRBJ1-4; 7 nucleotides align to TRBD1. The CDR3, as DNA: TGCGCCAGCAGCCAAGGAGGGGGCGGTGAAAAACTGTTTTTT. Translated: CASSQGGGGEKLFF.